This T cell receptor (beta chain) was sequenced during a study of OX40 agonist ivuxolimab in advanced cancers. Overall study context: Ivuxolimab, an agonist antibody against OX40 (CD134), was given to patients. Notes on the study in general: There was clonal expansion of CD4+ and CD8+ blood T cells by week 6 at 0.1 to 3.0 mg/kg.

With regard to this clone: No antigen is known for it.

The germline V and J ends were trimmed by 3 bases and 4 bases, with 10 bases remaining between them. The CDR3 is made up of 14 amino acids. CDR1 and CDR2 (germline): SNHLY, FYNNEI. Generated by immunoSEQ multiplex PCR, the TCRdb table keeps only in-frame clones and is missing some. The table includes about 78,000 clones, less than 85% detected once. The source is an adult with an advanced solid tumor such as melanoma, head and neck, liver or kidney cancer. This chain links TRBV2 with TRBJ1-5; D is uncertain. Sequencing was performed on CD4+ or CD8+ T cells sorted from blood, taken in a trial of the OX40 agonist ivuxolimab. CDR3 DNA sequence: TGTGCCAGCAGTGAGGGGAGCGGAAATCAGCCCCAGCATTTT. Residues: CASSEGSGNQPQHF.